This T cell receptor (beta chain) came from a study of blood T cell repertoires in COVID-19. Across the study: Sources were T cells, B-cell-depleted T cells, or PBMCs; the material itself was cDNA or gDNA.

CDR3 length: 16 residues. Germline V CDR1 and CDR2: ENHRY, SYGVKD. V shed 5 bases and J 1 base; nucleotides not matched to a gene: 6. As originally analysed: Quantification of nucleated cells was approximated via reference gene primer amplification. Only in-frame clones appear in the TCRdb table, and some are missing; sequencing was by immunoSEQ multiplex PCR. For V, J and clone size, that table is used; D and trimming come from the DNA. The sample yields some 14,000 clones, approximately 88% seen once. The sample taken for sequencing was peripheral blood. This receptor was obtained from a woman in her seventies in a cohort sampled during active or convalescent COVID-19. This chain connects TRBV10-3 to TRBJ2-2, with 8 bases identical to TRBD2. CDR3 in amino acids: CAISYLAGENTGELFF. DNA for the CDR3: TGTGCCATCAGTTACCTAGCGGGTGAGAACACCGGGGAGCTGTTTTTT.